These T cell receptor beta chains were read from a single sample in a study of a mutant IDH1 vaccine in newly diagnosed glioma. TCRdb's table, derived via immunoSEQ multiplex PCR, lists solely in-frame clones and lacks some. The sample has approximately 41,000 clones, more than 80% seen once. These receptors are not linked to any known antigen. The sample was PBMCs, taken from a glioma patient whose treatment included an IDH1 peptide vaccine. These receptors were obtained from a man in his forties or fifties with glioma. CDR3s include the opening cysteine and the closing phenylalanine or tryptophan. Each record gives: J gene, V gene, clone size, CDR3 length, D gene, CDR3 protein, CDR3 DNA. D genes are given only for firm matches. Not all rows give a size; the values are once, few, many and, for expanded clones, a class.

>TRBJ2-5|TRBV5-4|NA|13|NA
CASSTGREETQYF
TGTGCCAGCAGCACGGGGAGAGAAGAGACCCAGTACTTC
>TRBJ2-6|TRBV14|NA|15|NA
CASSPLRSGANVLTF
TGTGCCAGCAGCCCATTGCGCTCTGGGGCCAACGTCCTGACTTTC
>TRBJ1-4|TRBV4-1|NA|16|NA
CASSQGYASTNEKLFF
TGCGCCAGCAGCCAAGGATACGCCTCAACTAATGAAAAACTGTTTTTT
>TRBJ1-2|TRBV19|medium-sized|15|NA
CASSIPNSPNYGYTF
TGTGCCAGTAGTATCCCAAACAGTCCCAACTATGGCTACACCTTC
>TRBJ2-7|TRBV4-2|NA|16|NA
CASSQEWTQSSYEQYF
TGTGCCAGCAGCCAAGAGTGGACACAAAGCTCCTACGAGCAGTACTTC
>TRBJ1-1|TRBV6-5|NA|12|NA
CASSYPRTEAFF
TGTGCCAGCAGTTACCCCAGAACGGAAGCTTTCTTT
>TRBJ2-1|TRBV5-8|NA|14|TRBD2
CASRGLAGLRGQFF
TGTGCCAGCAGGGGACTAGCGGGGCTCCGGGGGCAGTTCTTC
>TRBJ1-3|TRBV18|NA|17|TRBD1
CASSPLGTGGSGNTIYF
TGTGCCAGCTCACCACTCGGGACAGGGGGGTCTGGAAACACCATATATTTT
>TRBJ1-4|TRBV28|NA|14|NA
CASSLGGLNEKLFF
TGTGCCAGCAGTTTAGGCGGGCTTAATGAAAAACTGTTTTTT
>TRBJ2-5|TRBV11-2|NA|14|NA
CASSGPGPQETQYF
TGTGCCAGCAGCGGACCGGGCCCCCAAGAGACCCAGTACTTC
>TRBJ2-2|TRBV19|NA|15|NA
CASSSDSRRSGELFF
TGTGCCAGTAGTTCTGACAGTAGACGGTCCGGGGAGCTGTTTTTT
>TRBJ2-5|TRBV19|NA|13|NA
CASSMEGTGTQYF
TGTGCCAGTAGTATGGAGGGTACGGGGACCCAGTACTTC
>TRBJ2-5|TRBV5-4|few|15|TRBD1
CASSSLRQGRETQYF
TGTGCCAGCAGCTCGCTAAGACAGGGGAGGGAGACCCAGTACTTC
>TRBJ2-7|TRBV5-4|NA|12|NA
CASSLQGYEQYF
TGTGCCAGCAGCTTACAGGGTTACGAGCAGTACTTC
>TRBJ2-3|TRBV6-5|NA|14|NA
CASSYSQRKHTQYF
TGTGCCAGCAGTTACAGTCAGCGCAAGCATACGCAGTATTTT